This T cell receptor beta chain was documented in a study of CD8+ T cells in alopecia areata. This clone has a count of ten or more. RNA, once extracted, was reverse transcribed into cDNA for use as the sequencing template. Profiled with immunoSEQ multiplex PCR; TCRdb holds only in-frame clones, not every one. This table holds some 170,000 clones, 50% to 65% found once. V trimming: 1 base; J trimming: 7 bases; junction bases outside the gene matches: 3. Germline V gives CDR1 MGHRA, CDR2 YSYEKL. This CDR3 is built from 14 residues. As for treatment: oral pan-JAK inhibitor, 5-10 mg twice daily. V gene TRBV4-1 combines with J gene TRBJ1-1, with 10 nucleotides matching TRBD1. The sequence came from a human donor with alopecia areata. Sequences were derived from CD8+ T cells sorted from blood, sampled at week 24, from a patient treated with tofacitinib. The CDR3 sequence: CASSQATGGLEAFF. The CDR3, as DNA: TGCGCCAGCAGCCAAGCGACAGGGGGCCTTGAAGCTTTCTTT.